These T cell receptor beta chains were read from a single sample in a study of blood T cell repertoires in COVID-19. The data were produced by immunoSEQ multiplex PCR, yet TCRdb's version contains in-frame clones alone and is incomplete. The repertoire includes 150,000 to 200,000 clones, about 74% of them detected once, and under 3.5% sits in the top ten. The sample consisted of peripheral blood. The receptors derive from a woman aged 80 or over with acute or convalescent COVID-19. The CDR3 runs from the conserved cysteine through the conserved F or W. The order of the fields is V gene, J gene, CDR3 protein.

>TRBV5-1|TRBJ1-1
CASSLAPGEGTEAFF
>TRBV20-1|TRBJ1-6
CSASSGQDNSPLHF
>TRBV7-6|TRBJ1-1
CASSFNRANTEAFF
>TRBV21-1|TRBJ1-5
CASSKQSGYYSNQPQHF
>TRBV28|TRBJ2-2
CASSLMWLAGGVTGELFF
>TRBV19|TRBJ1-5
CASSILTEPQHF
>TRBV5-1|TRBJ2-2
CASSLVPSVNTGELFF
>TRBV18|TRBJ1-1
CASSPGQSKNTEAFF
>TRBV4-3|TRBJ2-1
CASSPRRAGGTYNEQFF
>TRBV3-1/TRBV3-2|TRBJ2-3
CASSPPSGLSTDTQYF
>TRBV6-1|TRBJ1-6
CASSEAGGHSPLHF
>TRBV29-1|TRBJ2-7
CSVLGQDYEQYF
>TRBV3-1/TRBV3-2|TRBJ2-5
CASSQVYQGRETQYF
>TRBV28|TRBJ2-7
CASSVTGTYEQYF
>TRBV2|TRBJ1-5
CASSGREGQPQHF
>TRBV30|TRBJ1-3
CAWSDGSGNTIYF
>TRBV5-8|TRBJ2-3
CASSLGGLATDTQYF
>TRBV28|TRBJ2-5
CASISGRGETQYF
>TRBV27|TRBJ1-6
CASSPESINSPLHF
>TRBV5-1|TRBJ1-2
CASSRTESYGYTF
>TRBV28|TRBJ2-1
CASKEYNEQFF
>TRBV10-3|TRBJ2-2
CAISESPGQGGELFF
>TRBV28|TRBJ1-2
CASSWDSNNYGYTF
>TRBV18|TRBJ2-7
CASSPLGLGYEQYF
>TRBV28|TRBJ2-1
CASSSFGGSGILSYNEQFF
>TRBV5-1|TRBJ2-1
CASSSPGLAMYNEQFF
>TRBV4-1|TRBJ2-3
CASSQAPLGATDTQYF
>TRBV18|TRBJ2-1
CASSATVYNEQFF
>TRBV5-1|TRBJ2-1
CASSFGEGRNEQFF
>TRBV2|TRBJ2-2
CASSENGRANTGELFF
>TRBV29-1|TRBJ1-4
CSVGDSTLEKLFF
>TRBV19|TRBJ2-5
CASSGGRVQTQYF
>TRBV4-2|TRBJ2-5
CASSQDATGGAGETQYF
>TRBV5-6|TRBJ2-5
CASTYASETQYF
>TRBV6-5|TRBJ2-1
CASRAEGPHEQFF
>TRBV2|TRBJ2-2
CASSEPGTGTGNTGELFF
>TRBV18|TRBJ1-5
CASSPQGPDQPQHF